These 3 T cell receptor beta chains came from one sample sequenced in a study of shared clonotypes between healthy human individuals. Sequencing was performed with immunoSEQ multiplex PCR; in TCRdb, only in-frame clones are kept and a portion is missing. The table records 850,000 to 1,200,000 clones, about three quarters of them present only once. Material for sequencing was memory CD4+ T cells sorted from blood. As to subset: CD45RA-negative fraction. The receptors here all came from a man aged 18 to 35 in good health.

The chain carries TRBV18 and TRBJ2-1, with a tentative D call TRBD1 (6 bases). The CDR3 has 14 amino acids. Germline CDR1 and CDR2: KGHSH and LQKENI. V was pared by 10 bases and J by 1 base, with 14 bases between. In nucleotides, the CDR3 is TGTGCCACCCAGACAGGAGATTCCTACAATGAGCAGTTCTTC. This encodes CATQTGDSYNEQFF.

V usage is TRBV7-8 and J usage is TRBJ2-5; 7 nucleotides line up with TRBD2. This CDR3 has 13 residues. Germline lookup yields CDR1 SGHVS and CDR2 FQNEAQ. The ends lost 6 bases at V and 2 bases at J; junction bases unmatched: 3. The CDR3 sequence is CASSTSVQETQYF. The CDR3 nucleotides are TGTGCCAGCAGTACTAGCGTGCAAGAGACCCAGTACTTC.

The chain employs TRBV28 and TRBJ2-5; 11 nucleotides align to TRBD2. The CDR3 length is 16 residues. The J segment lost 2 bases and the V segment lost 5 bases, leaving 7 bases of the junction unmatched. Germline CDR1 is MDHEN and CDR2 is SYDVKM. The DNA of the CDR3 is TGTGCCAGCAGTGCCCCGACTAGCGGGGCTCAAGAGACCCAGTACTTC. Protein sequence: CASSAPTSGAQETQYF.